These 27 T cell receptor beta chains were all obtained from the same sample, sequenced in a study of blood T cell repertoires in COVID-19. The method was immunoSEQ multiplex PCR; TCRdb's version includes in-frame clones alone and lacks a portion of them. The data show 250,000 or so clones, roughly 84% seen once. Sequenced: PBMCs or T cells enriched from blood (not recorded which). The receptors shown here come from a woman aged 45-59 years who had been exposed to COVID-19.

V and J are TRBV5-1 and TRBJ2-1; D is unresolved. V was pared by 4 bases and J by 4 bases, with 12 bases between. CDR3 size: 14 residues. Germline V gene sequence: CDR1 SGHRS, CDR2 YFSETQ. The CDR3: CASSPKTTYNEQFF. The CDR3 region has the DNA TGCGCCAGCAGCCCAAAGACGACTTACAATGAGCAGTTCTTC.

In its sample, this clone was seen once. Written as DNA, the CDR3 is TGTGCCAGCCGGGACAGGGAAGGAACTAATGAAAAACTGTTTTTT. It codes for CASRDREGTNEKLFF. V is TRBV2 and J is TRBJ1-4, with 9 bases aligning to TRBD1. CDR1 and CDR2 from the germline V gene are SNHLY and FYNNEI. CDR3 length: 15 residues. Trimming at V came to 8 bases and at J to 1 base, leaving 5 bases not matched to a gene.

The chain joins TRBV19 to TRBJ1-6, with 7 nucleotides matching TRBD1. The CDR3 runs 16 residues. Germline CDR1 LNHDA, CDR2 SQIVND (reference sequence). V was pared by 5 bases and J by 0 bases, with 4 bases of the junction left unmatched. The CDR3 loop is CASSFRDSSYNSPLHF. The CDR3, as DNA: TGTGCCAGTAGTTTCCGGGACAGCTCCTATAATTCACCCCTCCACTTT.

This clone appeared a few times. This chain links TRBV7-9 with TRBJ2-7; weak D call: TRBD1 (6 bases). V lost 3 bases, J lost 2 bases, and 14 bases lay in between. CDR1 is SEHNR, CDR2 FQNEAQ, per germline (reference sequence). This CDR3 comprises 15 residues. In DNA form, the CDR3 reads TGTGCCAGCAGCTTTTCAGGGGCCACCGCCTACGAGCAGTACTTC. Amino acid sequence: CASSFSGATAYEQYF. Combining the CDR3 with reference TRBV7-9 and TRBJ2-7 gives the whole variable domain DTGVSQNPRHKITKRGQNVTFRCDPISEHNRLYWYRQTLGQGPEFLTYFQNEAQLEKSRLLSDRFSAERPKGSFSTLEIQRTEQGDSAMYLCASSFSGATAYEQYFGPGTRLTVT.

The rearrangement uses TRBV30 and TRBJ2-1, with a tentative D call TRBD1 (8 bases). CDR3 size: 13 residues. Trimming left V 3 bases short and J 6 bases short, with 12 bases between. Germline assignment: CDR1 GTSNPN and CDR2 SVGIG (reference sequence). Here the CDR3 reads CAWRTGGGNEQFF. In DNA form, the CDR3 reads TGTGCCTGGAGAACAGGGGGGGGCAATGAGCAGTTCTTC.

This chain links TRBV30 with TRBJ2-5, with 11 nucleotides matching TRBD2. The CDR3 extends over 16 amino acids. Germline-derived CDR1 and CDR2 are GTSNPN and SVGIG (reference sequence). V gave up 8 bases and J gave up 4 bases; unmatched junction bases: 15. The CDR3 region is CALQTSGAMSPETQYF. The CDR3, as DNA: TGTGCCCTGCAGACTAGCGGGGCGATGAGCCCAGAGACCCAGTACTTC.

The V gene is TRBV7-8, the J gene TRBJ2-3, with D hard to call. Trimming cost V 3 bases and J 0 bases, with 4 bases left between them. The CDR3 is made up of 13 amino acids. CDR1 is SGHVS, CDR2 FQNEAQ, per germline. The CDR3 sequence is CASSFGSTDTQYF. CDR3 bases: TGTGCCAGCAGCTTCGGGAGCACAGATACGCAGTATTTT. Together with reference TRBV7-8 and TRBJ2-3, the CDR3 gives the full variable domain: GAGVSQSPRYKVAKRGQDVALRCDPISGHVSLFWYQQALGQGPEFLTYFQNEAQLDKSGLPSDRFFAERPEGSVSTLKIQRTQQEDSAVYLCASSFGSTDTQYFGPGTRLTVL.

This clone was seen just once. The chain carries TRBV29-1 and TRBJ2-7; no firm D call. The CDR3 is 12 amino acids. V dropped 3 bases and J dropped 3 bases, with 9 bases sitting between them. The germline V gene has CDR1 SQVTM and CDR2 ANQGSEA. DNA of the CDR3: TGCAGCGTTGAGGCTCCCAGCTACGAGCAGTACTTC. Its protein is CSVEAPSYEQYF.

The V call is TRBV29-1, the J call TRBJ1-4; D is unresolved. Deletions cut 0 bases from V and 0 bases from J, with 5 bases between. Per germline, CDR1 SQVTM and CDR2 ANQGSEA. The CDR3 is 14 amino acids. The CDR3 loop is CSVEEGATNEKLFF. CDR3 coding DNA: TGCAGCGTTGAAGAAGGAGCAACTAATGAAAAACTGTTTTTT.

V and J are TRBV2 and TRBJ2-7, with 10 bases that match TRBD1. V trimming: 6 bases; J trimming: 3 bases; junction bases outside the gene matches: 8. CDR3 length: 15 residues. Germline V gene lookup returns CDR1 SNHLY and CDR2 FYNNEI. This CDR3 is CASSEMGTGVYEQYF. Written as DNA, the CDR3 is TGTGCCAGCAGCGAAATGGGGACAGGGGTCTACGAGCAGTACTTC. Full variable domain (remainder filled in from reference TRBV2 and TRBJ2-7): EPEVTQTPSHQVTQMGQEVILRCVPISNHLYFYWYRQILGQKVEFLVSFYNNEISEKSEIFDDQFSVERPDGSNFTLKIRSTKLEDSAMYFCASSEMGTGVYEQYFGPGTRLTVT.

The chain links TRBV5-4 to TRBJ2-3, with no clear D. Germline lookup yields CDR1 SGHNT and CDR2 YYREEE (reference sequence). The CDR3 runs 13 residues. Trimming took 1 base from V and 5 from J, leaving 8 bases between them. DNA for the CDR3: TGTGCCAGCAGCTTGCTCAGAGGAGATACGCAGTATTTT. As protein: CASSLLRGDTQYF.

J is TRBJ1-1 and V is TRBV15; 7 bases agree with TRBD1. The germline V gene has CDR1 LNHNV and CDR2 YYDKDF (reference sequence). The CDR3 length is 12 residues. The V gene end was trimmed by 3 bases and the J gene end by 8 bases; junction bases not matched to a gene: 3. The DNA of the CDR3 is TGTGCCACCAGCAGGGAGACAGGGGAAGCTTTCTTT. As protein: CATSRETGEAFF.

CDR3: CASSSRERGTEAFF. CDR3 nucleotides: TGTGCCAGCAGTTCCAGGGAAAGGGGCACTGAAGCTTTCTTT. The chain carries TRBV28 and TRBJ1-1; a weak D match, TRBD1 (5 bases). V gave up 4 bases and J gave up 4 bases, with 13 bases separating them. The germline V gene encodes CDR1 MDHEN and CDR2 SYDVKM. The CDR3 is 14 amino acids.

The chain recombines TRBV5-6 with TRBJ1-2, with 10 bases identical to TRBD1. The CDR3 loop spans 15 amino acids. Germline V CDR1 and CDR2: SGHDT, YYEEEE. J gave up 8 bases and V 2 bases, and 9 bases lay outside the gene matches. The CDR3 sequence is CASSLKGTGAGGYTF. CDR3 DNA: TGTGCCAGCAGCTTAAAAGGGACAGGGGCTGGCGGCTACACCTTC.

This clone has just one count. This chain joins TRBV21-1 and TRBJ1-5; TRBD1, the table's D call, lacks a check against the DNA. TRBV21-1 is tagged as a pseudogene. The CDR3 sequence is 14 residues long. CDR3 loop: CASSRRQGCQPQHF. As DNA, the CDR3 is TGTGCCAGCAGCAGACGACAGGGATGTCAGCCCCAGCATTTT.

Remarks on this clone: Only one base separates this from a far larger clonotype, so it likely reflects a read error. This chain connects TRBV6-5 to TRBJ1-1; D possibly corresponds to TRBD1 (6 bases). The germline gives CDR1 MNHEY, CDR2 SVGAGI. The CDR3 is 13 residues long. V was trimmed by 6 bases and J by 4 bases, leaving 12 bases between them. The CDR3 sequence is CASSRGGGTEAFF. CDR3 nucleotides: TGTGCCAGCAGCAGGGGAGGGGGCACTGAAGCTTTCTTT.

The CDR3, as DNA: TGTGCCAGCAGCTTAACCGGGACACAGTACAATGAGCAGTTCTTC. Protein: CASSLTGTQYNEQFF. The V gene is TRBV7-3, the J gene TRBJ2-1; perhaps TRBD1 as D (6 bases). CDR3 size: 15 residues. Germline lookup yields CDR1 SGHTA and CDR2 FQGTGA. V lost 0 bases and J 4 bases, leaving 10 bases between the germline ends.

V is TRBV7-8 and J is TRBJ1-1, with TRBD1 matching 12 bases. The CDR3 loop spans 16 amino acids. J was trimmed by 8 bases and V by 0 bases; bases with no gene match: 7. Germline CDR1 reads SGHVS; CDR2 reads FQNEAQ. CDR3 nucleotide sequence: TGTGCCAGCAGCTTAGCCCCGGGACAGGGGGCTGCCGAAGCTTTCTTT. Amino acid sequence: CASSLAPGQGAAEAFF.

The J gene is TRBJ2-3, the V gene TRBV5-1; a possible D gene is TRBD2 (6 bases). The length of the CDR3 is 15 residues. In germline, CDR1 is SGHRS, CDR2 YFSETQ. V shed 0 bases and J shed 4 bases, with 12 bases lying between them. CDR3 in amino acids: CASSLEGRGPDTQYF. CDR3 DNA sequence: TGCGCCAGCAGCTTGGAGGGGCGGGGACCAGATACGCAGTATTTT.

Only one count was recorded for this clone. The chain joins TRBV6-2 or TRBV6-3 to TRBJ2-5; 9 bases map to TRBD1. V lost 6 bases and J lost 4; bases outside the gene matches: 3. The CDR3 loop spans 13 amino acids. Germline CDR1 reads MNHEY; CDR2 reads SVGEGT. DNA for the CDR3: TGTGCCAGCAGCAAGGACAGGGGAGAGACCCAGTACTTC. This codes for CASSKDRGETQYF.

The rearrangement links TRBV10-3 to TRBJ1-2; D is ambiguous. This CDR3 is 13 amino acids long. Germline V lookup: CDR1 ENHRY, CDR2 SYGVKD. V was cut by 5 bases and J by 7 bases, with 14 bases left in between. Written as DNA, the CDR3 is TGTGCCATCAGTAGGGAGATTGAGGGTGGCTACACCTTC. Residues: CAISREIEGGYTF.

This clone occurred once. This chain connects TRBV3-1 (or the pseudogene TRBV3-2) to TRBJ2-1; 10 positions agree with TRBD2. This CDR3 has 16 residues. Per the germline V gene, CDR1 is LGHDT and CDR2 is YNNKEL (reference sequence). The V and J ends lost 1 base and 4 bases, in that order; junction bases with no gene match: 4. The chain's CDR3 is CASSQAPSGGYNEQFF. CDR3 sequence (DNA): TGTGCCAGCAGCCAAGCGCCTAGCGGGGGATACAATGAGCAGTTCTTC.

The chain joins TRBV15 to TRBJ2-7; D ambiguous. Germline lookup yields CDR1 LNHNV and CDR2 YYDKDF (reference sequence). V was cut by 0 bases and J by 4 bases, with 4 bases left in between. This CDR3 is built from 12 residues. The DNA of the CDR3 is TGTGCCACCAGCAGAGATCGGTACGAGCAGTACTTC. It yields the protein CATSRDRYEQYF.

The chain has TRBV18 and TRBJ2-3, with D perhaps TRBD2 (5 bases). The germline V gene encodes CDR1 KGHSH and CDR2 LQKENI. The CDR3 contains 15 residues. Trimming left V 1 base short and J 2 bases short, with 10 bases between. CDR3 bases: TGTGCCAGCTCACCACTCCCGGGGAACACAGATACGCAGTATTTT. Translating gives CASSPLPGNTDTQYF. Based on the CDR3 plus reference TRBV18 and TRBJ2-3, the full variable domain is NAGVMQNPRHLVRRRGQEARLRCSPMKGHSHVYWYRQLPEEGLKFMVYLQKENIIDESGMPKERFSAEFPKEGPSILRIQQVVRGDSAAYFCASSPLPGNTDTQYFGPGTRLTVL.

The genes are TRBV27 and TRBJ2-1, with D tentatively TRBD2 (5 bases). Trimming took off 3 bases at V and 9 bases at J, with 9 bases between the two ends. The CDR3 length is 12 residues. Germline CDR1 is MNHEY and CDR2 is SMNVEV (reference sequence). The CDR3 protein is CASSFGGREQFF. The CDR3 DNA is TGTGCCAGCAGTTTTGGCGGGCGTGAGCAGTTCTTC.

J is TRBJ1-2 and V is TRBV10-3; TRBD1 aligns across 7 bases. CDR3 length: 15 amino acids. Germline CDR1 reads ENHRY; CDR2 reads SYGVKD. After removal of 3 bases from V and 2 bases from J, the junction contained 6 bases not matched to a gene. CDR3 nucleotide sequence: TGTGCCATCAGTGAACCGGACAGGCCCAACTATGGCTACACCTTC. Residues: CAISEPDRPNYGYTF.

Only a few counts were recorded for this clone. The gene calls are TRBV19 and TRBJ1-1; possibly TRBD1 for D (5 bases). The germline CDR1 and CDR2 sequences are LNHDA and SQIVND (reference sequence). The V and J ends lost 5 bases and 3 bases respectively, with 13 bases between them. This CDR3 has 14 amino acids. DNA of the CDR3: TGTGCCAGTAGTGAGCCAGACAGATACACTGAAGCTTTCTTT. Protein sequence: CASSEPDRYTEAFF.